The T cell receptor (beta chain) described here comes from a study of T-cell memory formation after mild COVID-19 (dated by TCRdb to the early 2020s). Regarding the study in general: TCR sequence clusters from the two donors were largely donor specific. Two young, previously healthy adult volunteers made up the cohort, one male and one female. In a couple of donors, T-cell clones that expanded and contracted after mild COVID-19 were followed by sequencing TCRalpha and TCRbeta repertoires longitudinally. What the study reported, not specific to this receptor: Clones that contracted from day 15 to 85 showed balanced CD4/CD8 phenotypes, whereas a second wave of clones that expanded from day 15 to 37 leaned towards CD4+. The study covered only a couple of mild cases, and larger cohorts including severe cases with pre-infection samples were considered necessary. Some responding clones were detected in pre-infection memory, suggesting pre-existing cross-reactive memory T cells joined the SARS-CoV-2 response. Contracting CD4+ clones turned up mainly in the CM and EM memory subsets, whereas EMRA was where CD8+ clones were enriched. SARS-CoV-2 specificity was not confirmed for the second-wave clones peaking on day 37.

Of note for this clonotype: The target of this receptor is not known. No clone much larger than this one lies a single base away; base qualities are absent.

Ficoll-Paque density gradient centrifugation was used to isolate PBMCs. The germline ends are 9 bases apart after V is trimmed by 3 bases and J by 5 bases. The CDR3, cysteine through phenylalanine, is 12 amino acids long. Only the CDR3 portion is preserved as DNA: 36 bases, with reading frame beginning at the first base. CDR1 SGDLS and CDR2 YYNGEE were looked up in the germline V gene. The instrument given in TCRdb is Illumina NovaSeq 6000. cDNA libraries for TCRalpha and TCRbeta were prepared by 5'RACE using constant-segment primers, with sample barcodes and unique molecular identifiers added. Trizol reagent was used to extract RNA from every sample. Amplification of the libraries took two PCR steps, and the second step added a second sample barcode plus Illumina TruSeq adapters. Sequencing of the libraries was done on an Illumina NovaSeq, producing 2 x 150 bp paired-end reads. Turning to the authors' computational methods: The reads were demultiplexed and collapsed into UMI-guided consensus sequences using migec v1.2.7. Using mixcr v2.1.11, UMI consensuses were aligned to TRA and TRB V and J templates and then assembled into clonotypes. A clonotype was counted as expanded or contracted only if both edgeR and NoisET called the change significant, with noise models trained on biological replicates. edgeR calls used a false discovery rate-adjusted p below 0.01 and a log2 fold-change threshold of 1. As an exploratory analysis of dynamics, max-normalized trajectories of the 1000 most abundant clonotypes were examined with PCA combined with hierarchical clustering. The CD4 or CD8 phenotype of responding clones was assigned using the separately sequenced CD4+ and CD8+ repertoires. Using fastp trimming at Q25 and MiXCR clonotype assembly, TCRdb reanalyzed the public sequencing data and kept in-frame beta chains. Each CDR3 protein gets just one entry, which takes the most common genes and DNA from the rows behind it. The V and J calls here are based on TCRdb, not the publication. The sample table records 470,000 or so distinct CDR3 sequences; around 27% of these occur just once. The biggest ten clones account for around 13% of the sample.

The TCR sequence derives from an adult woman who had mild COVID-19 (a few samples of this study predate the infection). The sample titles of this study are shuffled in the database, so cell type and time point are left out; the donor was told from shared clones. The specimen sequenced was PBMCs or a T cell subset sorted from them (not recorded which). Here the chain combines TRBV9 and TRBJ2-7; there is no confident call for the D gene. The bases read TGTGCCAGCAGCGGATCCACCCACGAGCAGTACTTC. This codes for CASSGSTHEQYF.